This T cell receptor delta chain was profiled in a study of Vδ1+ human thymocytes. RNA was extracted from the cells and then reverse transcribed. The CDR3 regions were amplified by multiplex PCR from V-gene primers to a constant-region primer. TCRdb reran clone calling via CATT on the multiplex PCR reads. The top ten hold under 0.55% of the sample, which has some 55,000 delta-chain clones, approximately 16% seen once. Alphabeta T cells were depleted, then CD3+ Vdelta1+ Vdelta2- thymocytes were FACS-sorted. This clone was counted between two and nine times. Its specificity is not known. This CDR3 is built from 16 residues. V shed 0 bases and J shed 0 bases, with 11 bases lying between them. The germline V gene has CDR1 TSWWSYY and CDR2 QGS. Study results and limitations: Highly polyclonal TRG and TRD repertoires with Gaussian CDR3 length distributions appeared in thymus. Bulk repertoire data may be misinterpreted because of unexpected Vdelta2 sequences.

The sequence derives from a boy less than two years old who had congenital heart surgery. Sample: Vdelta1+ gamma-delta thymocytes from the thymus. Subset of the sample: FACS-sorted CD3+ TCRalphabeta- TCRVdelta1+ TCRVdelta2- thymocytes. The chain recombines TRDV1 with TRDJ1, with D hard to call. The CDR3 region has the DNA TGTGCTCTTGGGGAACTTCGGCGGAGGTACACCGATAAACTCATCTTT. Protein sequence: CALGELRRRYTDKLIF.